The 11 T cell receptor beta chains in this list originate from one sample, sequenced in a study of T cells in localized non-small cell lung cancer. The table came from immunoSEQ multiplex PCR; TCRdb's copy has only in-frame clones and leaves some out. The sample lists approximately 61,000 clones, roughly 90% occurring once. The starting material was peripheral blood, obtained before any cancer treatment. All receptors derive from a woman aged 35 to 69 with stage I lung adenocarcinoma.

The CDR3 nucleotides read TGCGCCAGCAGTCGTAGCGGGGGGTTCACAGATACGCAGTATTTT. It is translated as CASSRSGGFTDTQYF. The chain has TRBV5-1 and TRBJ2-3; 10 bases align to TRBD2. CDR3 length: 15 residues. Germline V gives CDR1 SGHRS, CDR2 YFSETQ. Trimming at V came to 5 bases and at J to 2 bases, leaving 5 bases not matched to a gene. Full variable domain (missing parts from reference TRBV5-1 and TRBJ2-3): KAGVTQTPRYLIKTRGQQVTLSCSPISGHRSVSWYQQTPGQGLQFLFEYFSETQRNKGNFPGRFSGRQFSNSRSEMNVSTLELGDSALYLCASSRSGGFTDTQYFGPGTRLTVL.

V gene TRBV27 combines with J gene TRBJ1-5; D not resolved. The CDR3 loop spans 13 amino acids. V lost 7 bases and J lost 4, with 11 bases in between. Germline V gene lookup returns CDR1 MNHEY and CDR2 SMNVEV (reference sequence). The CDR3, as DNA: TGTGCCAGCAAAGAGCGAGGGAATCAGCCCCAGCATTTT. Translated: CASKERGNQPQHF.

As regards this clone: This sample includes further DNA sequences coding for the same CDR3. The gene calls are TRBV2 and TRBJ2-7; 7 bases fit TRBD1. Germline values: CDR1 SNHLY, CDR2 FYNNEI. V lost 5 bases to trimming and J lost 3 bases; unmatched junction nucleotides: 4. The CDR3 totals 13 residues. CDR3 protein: CASSLRTGYEQYF. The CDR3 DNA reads TGTGCCAGCAGTTTAAGGACAGGCTACGAGCAGTACTTC.

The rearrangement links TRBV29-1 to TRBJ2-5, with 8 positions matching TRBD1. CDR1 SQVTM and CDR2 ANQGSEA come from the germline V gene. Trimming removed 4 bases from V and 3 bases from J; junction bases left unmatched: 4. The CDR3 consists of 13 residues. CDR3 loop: CSVGTGGKETQYF. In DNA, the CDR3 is TGCAGCGTTGGCACAGGGGGTAAAGAGACCCAGTACTTC.

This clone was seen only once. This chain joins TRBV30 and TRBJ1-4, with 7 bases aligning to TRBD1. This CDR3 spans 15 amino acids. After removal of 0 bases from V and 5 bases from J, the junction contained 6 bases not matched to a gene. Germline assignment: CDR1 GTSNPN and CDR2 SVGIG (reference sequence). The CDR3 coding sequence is TGTGCCTGGAGTGTACAACAGGGGATAAATGAAAAACTGTTTTTT. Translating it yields CAWSVQQGINEKLFF.

The CDR3, as DNA: TGCGCCAGCAGCCACGATGGGGTTCAAGAGACCCAGTACTTC. This translates into CASSHDGVQETQYF. The chain employs TRBV5-1 and TRBJ2-5, with D hard to call. Trimming pared 4 bases from V and 2 bases from J, leaving 12 bases between. CDR3 length: 14 residues. CDR1 and CDR2 from the germline V gene are SGHRS and YFSETQ. The full variable domain, with the rest looked up from reference TRBV5-1 and TRBJ2-5, is KAGVTQTPRYLIKTRGQQVTLSCSPISGHRSVSWYQQTPGQGLQFLFEYFSETQRNKGNFPGRFSGRQFSNSRSEMNVSTLELGDSALYLCASSHDGVQETQYFGPGTRLLVL.

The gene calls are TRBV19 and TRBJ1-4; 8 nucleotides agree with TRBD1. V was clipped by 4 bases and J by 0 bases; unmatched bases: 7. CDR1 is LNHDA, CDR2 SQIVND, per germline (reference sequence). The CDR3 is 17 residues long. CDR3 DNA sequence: TGTGCCAGTAGTACTTTACAGGGGGTGGCAACTAATGAAAAACTGTTTTTT. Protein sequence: CASSTLQGVATNEKLFF.

The CDR3 coding sequence is TGTGCCACCAGCAGAGAAGGCTCTGGGGCCAACGTCCTGACTTTC. Translating it yields CATSREGSGANVLTF. The J gene is TRBJ2-6, the V gene TRBV15, with D unclear. Trimming took off 0 bases at V and 0 bases at J, with 3 bases between the two ends. Germline CDR1 is LNHNV and CDR2 is YYDKDF (reference sequence). The CDR3 covers 15 residues.

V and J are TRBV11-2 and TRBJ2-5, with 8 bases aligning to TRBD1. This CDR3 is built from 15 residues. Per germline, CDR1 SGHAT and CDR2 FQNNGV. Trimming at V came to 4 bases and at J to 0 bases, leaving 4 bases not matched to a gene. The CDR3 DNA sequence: TGTGCCAGCAGCTATGCAGGGGGCAACCAAGAGACCCAGTACTTC. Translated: CASSYAGGNQETQYF.

DNA for the CDR3: TGCGCCAGCAGCCAGGGGACAGGGAACTATGGCTACACCTTC. Protein product: CASSQGTGNYGYTF. The chain links TRBV4-3 to TRBJ1-2; 9 bases match TRBD1. Germline V gene data show CDR1 as LGHNA and CDR2 as YSLEER. V dropped 3 bases and J dropped 2; count of bases not matched to a gene: 1. The CDR3 runs to 14 residues.

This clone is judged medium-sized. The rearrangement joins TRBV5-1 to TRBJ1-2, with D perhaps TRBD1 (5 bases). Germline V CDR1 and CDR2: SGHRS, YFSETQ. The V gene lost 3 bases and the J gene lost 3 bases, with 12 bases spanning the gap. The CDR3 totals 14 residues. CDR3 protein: CASSSGGAHYGYTF. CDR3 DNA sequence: TGCGCCAGCAGCTCTGGAGGGGCCCACTATGGCTACACCTTC.